This is a list of T cell receptor beta chains from one sample in a study of blood T cell repertoires in COVID-19. The data were produced by immunoSEQ multiplex PCR, yet TCRdb's version contains in-frame clones alone and is incomplete. Of tens of thousands of clones detected, approximately 84% appear once; the ten largest clones hold over 35%. The specimen sequenced was peripheral blood. All receptors derive from a man between 65 and 80 years old with acute or convalescent COVID-19. CDR3s include the opening cysteine and the closing phenylalanine or tryptophan. D genes are given only for firm matches. Size tells how often a clone was seen (once, few, many) or the class of an expanded clone, and some rows leave it out.

>TRBJ2-5|TRBV3-1/TRBV3-2|.|.
CASSRGERGYRGTQYF
TGTGCCAGCAGCCGGGGGGAGAGGGGTTACCGAGGGACCCAGTACTTC
>TRBJ2-2|TRBV5-5|TRBD2|.
CASSSVAGGNTGELFF
TGTGCCAGCAGCTCCGTCGCGGGAGGCAACACCGGGGAGCTGTTTTTT
>TRBJ2-2|TRBV5-6|.|.
CASSPRGGNTGELFF
TGTGCCAGCAGCCCCAGGGGCGGAAACACCGGGGAGCTGTTTTTT
>TRBJ2-3|TRBV27|TRBD2|.
CASSRLAGGPSTDTQYF
TGTGCCAGCAGTAGACTAGCGGGGGGGCCTAGCACAGATACGCAGTATTTT
>TRBJ1-1|TRBV15|.|.
CATSSTGITGTEAFF
TGTGCCACCAGCAGCACAGGGATCACTGGGACTGAAGCTTTCTTT
>TRBJ2-5|TRBV2|TRBD2|.
CASSNEAGDFETQYF
TGTGCCAGCTCGAACGAAGCGGGAGATTTCGAGACCCAGTACTTC
>TRBJ1-1|TRBV30|.|.
CAWRTPTGEAFF
TGTGCCTGGAGGACCCCAACAGGGGAAGCTTTCTTT
>TRBJ1-1|TRBV6-2/TRBV6-3|.|.
CASSRTLTATEAFF
TGTGCCAGCAGTCGCACCCTCACTGCCACTGAAGCTTTCTTT
>TRBJ2-2|TRBV28|TRBD2|.
CASSLAGEGTGELFF
TGTGCCAGCAGTTTAGCGGGAGAGGGGACCGGGGAGCTGTTTTTT
>TRBJ2-7|TRBV7-9|.|once
CASSLSDSYEQYF
TGTGCCAGCAGCTTATCGGACAGCTACGAGCAGTACTTC
>TRBJ1-3|TRBV7-8|TRBD1|once
CASSLTGALGEGNTIYF
TGTGCCAGCAGCCTTACAGGGGCCCTCGGGGAAGGAAACACCATATATTTT
>TRBJ2-7|TRBV6-6|.|once
CASSPDRYEQYF
TGTGCCAGCAGCCCCGACAGGTACGAGCAGTACTTC
>TRBJ1-2|TRBV4-1|.|.
CASSQGRGADYGYTF
TGCGCCAGCAGCCAGGGCCGGGGGGCTGACTATGGCTACACCTTC
>TRBJ1-2|TRBV11-2|TRBD1|.
CASSSRDRGLTGYTF
TGTGCCAGCAGCTCCAGGGACAGGGGGCTTACTGGCTACACCTTC
>TRBJ2-5|TRBV29-1|.|.
CSVQQGGETQYF
TGCAGCGTTCAACAGGGTGGGGAGACCCAGTACTTC
>TRBJ2-3|TRBV7-8|.|.
CASSLIPGGADTQYF
TGTGCCAGCAGCTTAATCCCCGGCGGGGCAGATACGCAGTATTTT
>TRBJ2-1|TRBV9|TRBD2|.
CASSFSGGNNEQFF
TGTGCCAGCAGCTTTAGCGGGGGGAACAATGAGCAGTTCTTC
>TRBJ2-5|TRBV5-6|.|.
CASSLGRGRQETQYF
TGTGCCAGCAGCTTAGGGCGGGGACGGCAAGAGACCCAGTACTTC
>TRBJ2-7|TRBV27|.|.
CASSLKRRTYEQYF
TGTGCCAGCAGTTTAAAGCGGAGAACCTACGAGCAGTACTTC
>TRBJ2-1|TRBV27|TRBD2|once
CASSRGLAEPNEQFF
TGTGCCAGCAGCCGGGGACTAGCGGAACCCAATGAGCAGTTCTTC
>TRBJ1-1|TRBV25-1|.|.
CASSEKVPGNTEAFF
TGTGCCAGCAGTGAAAAAGTGCCCGGGAACACTGAAGCTTTCTTT
>TRBJ1-1|TRBV5-1|.|.
CASSGQGPHTEAFF
TGCGCCAGCAGTGGGCAGGGCCCTCACACTGAAGCTTTCTTT
>TRBJ1-2|TRBV6-5|TRBD1|.
CASSPGTGIAYGYTF
TGTGCCAGCAGTCCGGGGACAGGCATCGCCTATGGCTACACCTTC
>TRBJ1-3|TRBV3-1/TRBV3-2|.|few
CASSPEGSGNTIYF
TGTGCCAGCAGCCCTGAGGGTTCGGGAAACACCATATATTTT
>TRBJ1-2|TRBV19|TRBD1|once
CAINRGDKGYGYTF
TGTGCCATCAACAGGGGAGATAAGGGCTATGGCTACACCTTC
>TRBJ2-7|TRBV10-3|TRBD2|.
CATSPGLLLSEQYF
TGTGCCACTTCCCCGGGACTACTTCTCTCCGAGCAGTACTTC
>TRBJ2-3|TRBV19|TRBD2|.
CATRAGGFTDTQYF
TGTGCCACGCGAGCGGGAGGGTTCACAGATACGCAGTATTTT
>TRBJ2-7|TRBV3-1/TRBV3-2|.|few
CASSQGRGTIYEQYF
TGTGCCAGCAGCCAAGGACGAGGAACTATCTACGAGCAGTACTTC
>TRBJ1-6|TRBV19|.|.
CASTLSRDILYSPLHF
TGTGCCAGTACTTTGAGCCGGGACATACTATATTCACCCCTCCACTTT
>TRBJ1-5|TRBV7-2|.|.
CASSLDGGANQPQHF
TGTGCCAGCAGCTTGGACGGGGGAGCGAATCAGCCCCAGCATTTT
>TRBJ2-7|TRBV19|.|.
CASSIVSTGAYEQYF
TGTGCCAGTAGTATAGTCAGCACGGGGGCCTACGAGCAGTACTTC
>TRBJ2-3|TRBV5-4|.|.
CASSSPRDTQYF
TGTGCCAGCAGCTCCCCGAGAGATACGCAGTATTTT
>TRBJ1-1|TRBV5-6|.|once
CASSPGQPGTEAFF
TGTGCCAGCAGCCCAGGACAGCCGGGCACTGAAGCTTTCTTT
>TRBJ2-3|TRBV5-1|TRBD2|.
CASSPLAGGQDTQYF
TGCGCCAGCAGCCCCCTGGCGGGGGGCCAAGATACGCAGTATTTT
>TRBJ1-4|TRBV3-1/TRBV3-2|.|.
CASSQVGAANEKLFF
TGTGCCAGCAGCCAAGTAGGGGCAGCTAATGAAAAACTGTTTTTT
>TRBJ1-2|TRBV29-1|.|.
CSVEDLAREDYGYTF
TGCAGCGTTGAAGATCTGGCCAGGGAGGACTATGGCTACACCTTC
>TRBJ1-2|TRBV11-2|TRBD1|.
CASSLGQGDGYGYTF
TGTGCCAGCAGCTTGGGACAGGGCGATGGGTATGGCTACACCTTC
>TRBJ1-2|TRBV7-9|.|.
CASSLDGVRIYGYTF
TGTGCCAGCAGCTTAGATGGTGTGAGGATCTATGGCTACACCTTC
>TRBJ1-2|TRBV10-3|.|.
CAISDGVGYGYTF
TGTGCCATCAGTGACGGGGTAGGCTATGGCTACACCTTC
>TRBJ2-6|TRBV7-2|TRBD1|.
CASSLTGAYSGANVLTF
TGTGCCAGCAGCTTAACAGGGGCCTACTCTGGGGCCAACGTCCTGACTTTC
>TRBJ2-6|TRBV10-1|.|.
CASSSGVSGANVLTF
TGCGCCAGCAGCTCCGGAGTCTCTGGGGCCAACGTCCTGACTTTC
>TRBJ1-2|TRBV2|.|.
CASSEVKPYGYTF
TGTGCCAGCAGTGAAGTGAAGCCCTATGGCTACACCTTC
>TRBJ2-1|TRBV29-1|TRBD1|.
CSGHDGTGFHNEQFF
TGCAGCGGCCACGACGGGACAGGGTTCCACAATGAGCAGTTCTTC
>TRBJ1-3|TRBV28|TRBD1|once
CASAGQLVNTIYF
TGTGCCAGCGCGGGACAGCTCGTAAACACCATATATTTT
>TRBJ2-5|TRBV3-1/TRBV3-2|TRBD1|.
CASSPPGTGGETQYF
TGTGCCAGCAGCCCGCCCGGGACAGGGGGGGAGACCCAGTACTTC
>TRBJ2-1|TRBV7-9|TRBD2|.
CASSLALGAGGEQFF
TGTGCCAGCAGCTTAGCGCTAGGAGCGGGAGGTGAGCAGTTCTTC
>TRBJ2-2|TRBV9|.|.
CASSVVLGFSPGELFF
TGTGCCAGCAGCGTAGTTTTAGGCTTTAGCCCCGGGGAGCTGTTTTTT
>TRBJ2-5|TRBV9|.|.
CASSGLGLSQETQYF
TGTGCCAGCAGCGGACTCGGACTCTCTCAAGAGACCCAGTACTTC